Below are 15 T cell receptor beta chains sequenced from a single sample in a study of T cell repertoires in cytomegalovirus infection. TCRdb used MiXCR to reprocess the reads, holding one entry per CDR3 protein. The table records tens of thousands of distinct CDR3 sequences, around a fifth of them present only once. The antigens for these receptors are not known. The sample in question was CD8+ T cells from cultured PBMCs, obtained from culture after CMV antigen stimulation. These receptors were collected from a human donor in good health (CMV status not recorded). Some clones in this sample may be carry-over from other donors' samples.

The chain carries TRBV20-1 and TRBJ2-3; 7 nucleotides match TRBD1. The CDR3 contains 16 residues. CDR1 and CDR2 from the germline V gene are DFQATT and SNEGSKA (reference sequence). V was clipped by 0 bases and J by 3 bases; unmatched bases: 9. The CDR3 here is CSARDRNRGLTDTQYF. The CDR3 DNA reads TGCAGTGCTAGAGATCGGAACAGGGGCTTAACAGATACGCAGTATTTT.

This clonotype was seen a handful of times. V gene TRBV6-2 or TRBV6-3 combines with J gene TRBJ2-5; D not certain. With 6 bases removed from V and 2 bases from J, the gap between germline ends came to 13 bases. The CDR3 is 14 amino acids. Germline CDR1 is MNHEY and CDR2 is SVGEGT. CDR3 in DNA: TGTGCCAGCAGAGAGGCACTCCTTCAAGAGACCCAGTACTTC. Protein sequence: CASREALLQETQYF.

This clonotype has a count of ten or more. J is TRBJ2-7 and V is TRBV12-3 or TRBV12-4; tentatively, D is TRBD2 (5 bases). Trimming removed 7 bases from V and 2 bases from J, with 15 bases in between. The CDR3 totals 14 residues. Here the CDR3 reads CASNNYGEAYEQYF. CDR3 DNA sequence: TGTGCCAGCAACAATTACGGGGAAGCCTACGAGCAGTACTTC.

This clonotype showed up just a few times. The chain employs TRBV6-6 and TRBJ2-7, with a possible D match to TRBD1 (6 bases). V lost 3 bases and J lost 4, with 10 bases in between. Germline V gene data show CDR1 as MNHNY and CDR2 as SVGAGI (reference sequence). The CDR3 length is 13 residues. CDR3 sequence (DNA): TGTGCCAGCAGTTATCAACAGGGATACGAGCAGTACTTC. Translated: CASSYQQGYEQYF.

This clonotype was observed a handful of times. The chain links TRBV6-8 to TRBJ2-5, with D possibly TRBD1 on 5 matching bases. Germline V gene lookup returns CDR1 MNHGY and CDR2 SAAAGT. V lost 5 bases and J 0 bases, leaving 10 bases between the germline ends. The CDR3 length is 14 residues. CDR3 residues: CASSLTGDQETQYF. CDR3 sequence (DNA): TGTGCCAGCAGTCTCACAGGAGACCAAGAGACCCAGTACTTC.

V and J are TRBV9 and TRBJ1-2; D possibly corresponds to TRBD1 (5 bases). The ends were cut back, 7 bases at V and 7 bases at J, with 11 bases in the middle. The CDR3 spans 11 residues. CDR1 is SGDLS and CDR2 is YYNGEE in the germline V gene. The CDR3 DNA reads TGTGCCAGCGGGTGGGGGAGTGGCTACACCTTC. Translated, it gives CASGWGSGYTF. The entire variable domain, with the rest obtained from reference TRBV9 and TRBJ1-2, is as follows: DSGVTQTPKHLITATGQRVTLRCSPRSGDLSVYWYQQSLDQGLQFLIQYYNGEERAKGNILERFSAQQFPDLHSELNLSSLELGDSALYFCASGWGSGYTFGSGTRLTVV.

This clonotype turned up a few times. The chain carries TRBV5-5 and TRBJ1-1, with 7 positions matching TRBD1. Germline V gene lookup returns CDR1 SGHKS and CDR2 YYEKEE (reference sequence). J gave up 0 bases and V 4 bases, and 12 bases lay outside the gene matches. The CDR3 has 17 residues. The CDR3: CASSQQGTRYVNTEAFF. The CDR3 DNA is TGTGCCAGCAGCCAACAGGGGACGCGGTATGTGAACACTGAAGCTTTCTTT.

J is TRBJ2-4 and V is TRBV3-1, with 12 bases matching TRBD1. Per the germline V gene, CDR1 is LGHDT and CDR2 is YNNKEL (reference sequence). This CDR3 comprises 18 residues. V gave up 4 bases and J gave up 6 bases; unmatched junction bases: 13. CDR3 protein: CASSPRGTGGSLANIQYF. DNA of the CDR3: TGTGCCAGCAGCCCCCGGGGGACAGGGGGCTCGCTTGCAAACATTCAGTACTTC.

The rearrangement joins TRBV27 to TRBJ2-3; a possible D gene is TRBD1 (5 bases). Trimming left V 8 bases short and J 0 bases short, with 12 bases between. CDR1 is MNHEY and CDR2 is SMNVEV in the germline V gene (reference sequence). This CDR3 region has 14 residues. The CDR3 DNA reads TGTGCCAGCCAGACAGATCTTAGCACAGATACGCAGTATTTT. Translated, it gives CASQTDLSTDTQYF.

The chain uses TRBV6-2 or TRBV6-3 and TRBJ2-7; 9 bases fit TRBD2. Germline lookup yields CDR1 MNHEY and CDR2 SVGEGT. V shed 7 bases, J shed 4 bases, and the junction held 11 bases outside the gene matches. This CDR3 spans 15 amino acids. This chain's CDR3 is CASTGTSHTQYEQYF. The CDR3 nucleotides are TGTGCCAGCACCGGGACTAGCCATACCCAGTACGAGCAGTACTTC.

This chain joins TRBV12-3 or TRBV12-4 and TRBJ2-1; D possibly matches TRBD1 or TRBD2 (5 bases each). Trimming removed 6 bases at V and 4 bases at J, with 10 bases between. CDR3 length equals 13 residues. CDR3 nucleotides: TGTGCCAGCAGCCGGGGACCATACAATGAGCAGTTCTTC. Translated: CASSRGPYNEQFF.

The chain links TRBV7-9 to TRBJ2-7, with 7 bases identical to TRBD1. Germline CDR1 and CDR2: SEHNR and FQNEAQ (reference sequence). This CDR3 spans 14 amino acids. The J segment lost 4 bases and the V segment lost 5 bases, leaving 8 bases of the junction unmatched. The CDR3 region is CASSPRNRGYEQYF. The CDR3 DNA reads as TGTGCCAGCAGCCCCCGGAACAGGGGTTACGAGCAGTACTTC.

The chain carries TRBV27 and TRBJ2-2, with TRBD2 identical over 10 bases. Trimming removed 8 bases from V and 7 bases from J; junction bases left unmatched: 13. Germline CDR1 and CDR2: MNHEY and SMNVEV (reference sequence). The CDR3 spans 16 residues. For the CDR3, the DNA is TGTGCCAGCGGGAGTAAGTCTAGCGGGAGCGTCGGGGAGCTGTTTTTT. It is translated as CASGSKSSGSVGELFF.

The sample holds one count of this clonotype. The CDR3 loop reads CASSPSNQPQHF. As DNA, the CDR3 is TGTGCCAGCAGTCCCTCCAATCAGCCCCAGCATTTT. The rearrangement joins TRBV12-3 or TRBV12-4 to TRBJ1-5; the D is unclear. Between the trimmed V and J ends, which lost 5 bases and 3 bases, there was a span of 5 bases. The CDR3 totals 12 residues.

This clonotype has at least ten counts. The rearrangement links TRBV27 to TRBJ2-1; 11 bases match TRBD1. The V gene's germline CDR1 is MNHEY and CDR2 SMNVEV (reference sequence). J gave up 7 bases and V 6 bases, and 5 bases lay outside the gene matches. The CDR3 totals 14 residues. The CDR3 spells CASRGDRGSNEQFF. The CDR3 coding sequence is TGTGCCAGCAGGGGGGACAGGGGGTCAAATGAGCAGTTCTTC.